The rows below give T cell receptor beta chains drawn from one sample of a study of T cell repertoires in cytomegalovirus infection. Antigen specificity for these receptors is unknown. TCRdb reprocessed the reads via MiXCR and lists one record per CDR3 protein. This sample has about 830,000 distinct CDR3 sequences, with 30% to 35% found just once. The specimen comprised cultured CD8+ T cells from PBMCs, sampled from culture after CMV antigen stimulation. These receptors came from a human donor in good health (CMV status not recorded). Some clones in this sample may be carry-over from other donors' samples. Each CDR3 is given with its conserved first and last residue. The D gene is left open where the match is weak. For some rows the clone size is stated as once, few or many, or as a class when expanded; others skip it.

TRBD2,TRBV27,-,TRBJ2-4,CASSFFTSGDLAKNIQYF,TGTGCCAGCAGTTTTTTCACTAGCGGGGACCTAGCCAAAAACATTCAGTACTTC
-,TRBV4-1,few,TRBJ1-2,CASSQDAGFNYGYTF,TGCGCCAGCAGCCAAGATGCGGGTTTCAACTATGGCTACACCTTC
TRBD1,TRBV13,-,TRBJ2-2,CATGQGNTGELFF,TGTGCCACTGGACAGGGGAACACCGGGGAGCTGTTTTTT
-,TRBV10-3,-,TRBJ2-2,CAISSDTLGGELFF,TGTGCCATCAGTTCAGACACTCTGGGCGGGGAGCTGTTTTTT
-,TRBV14,-,TRBJ1-2,CASSQDASLWGGYTF,TGTGCCAGCAGCCAAGACGCCAGCCTCTGGGGTGGCTACACCTTC
-,TRBV19,-,TRBJ1-3,CASSPGGYSGNTIYF,TGTGCCAGTAGCCCGGGCGGCTACTCTGGAAACACCATATATTTT
-,TRBV7-2,many,TRBJ2-2,CASKEGRRRNTGELFF,TGTGCCAGCAAAGAAGGGCGTAGGAGAAACACCGGGGAGCTGTTTTTT
-,TRBV19,-,TRBJ2-4,CASSIDPIGLAKNIQYF,TGTGCCAGTAGTATAGACCCGATTGGTTTAGCCAAAAACATTCAGTACTTC
TRBD2,TRBV7-3,few,TRBJ2-1,CASSLLGGLAGGPGYNEQFF,TGTGCCAGCAGCTTGCTAGGGGGACTAGCGGGGGGGCCGGGTTACAATGAGCAGTTCTTC
-,TRBV7-8,few,TRBJ1-4,CASSLGAGLDEKLFF,TGTGCCAGCAGCTTAGGGGCCGGGCTTGATGAAAAACTGTTTTTT
-,TRBV5-4,-,TRBJ2-3,CASSLGTPGRGFTDTQYF,TGTGCCAGCAGCTTGGGAACTCCGGGACGGGGGTTCACAGATACGCAGTATTTT
-,TRBV6-6,few,TRBJ1-4,CASSYSDGKLFF,TGTGCCAGCAGTTACTCCGACGGAAAACTGTTTTTT
-,TRBV6-1,few,TRBJ1-3,CASSGTGHSGNTIYF,TGTGCCAGCAGTGGGACGGGACACTCTGGAAACACCATATATTTT
-,TRBV12-3/TRBV12-4,many,TRBJ1-4,CASSLTGPEKLFF,TGTGCCAGCAGTTTAACAGGGCCCGAAAAACTGTTTTTT
-,TRBV14,-,TRBJ1-1,CASSQFGRVSGTEAFF,TGTGCCAGCAGCCAATTCGGTAGAGTCTCGGGCACTGAAGCTTTCTTT
TRBD2,TRBV7-6,many,TRBJ2-1,CASSLTSGGAGEQFF,TGTGCCAGCAGCCTTACTAGCGGGGGGGCAGGCGAGCAGTTCTTC
-,TRBV27,few,TRBJ2-3,CASTNYITDTQYF,TGTGCCAGCACCAATTATATCACAGATACGCAGTATTTT
-,TRBV12-3/TRBV12-4,-,TRBJ1-1,CASSLDSGLDTEAFF,TGTGCCAGCAGTTTAGACTCGGGGCTGGACACTGAAGCTTTCTTT
-,TRBV20-1,-,TRBJ2-5,CSARDEAGKETQYF,TGCAGTGCTAGAGATGAGGCAGGGAAAGAGACCCAGTACTTC
TRBD1,TRBV7-2,many,TRBJ1-1,CASSLAGQGYTEAFF,TGTGCCAGCAGCTTAGCGGGACAGGGATACACTGAAGCTTTCTTT
TRBD1,TRBV7-2,many,TRBJ2-1,CASSDGTGGTHEQFF,TGTGCCAGCAGTGACGGGACAGGGGGCACCCATGAGCAGTTCTTC
TRBD1,TRBV29-1,-,TRBJ1-2,CSVDGRGGYGYTF,TGCAGCGTTGATGGCAGGGGGGGGTATGGCTACACCTTC
TRBD2,TRBV28,-,TRBJ2-2,CASSLVLAGGPTGELFF,TGTGCCAGCAGTTTAGTCCTAGCGGGGGGGCCGACCGGGGAGCTGTTTTTT
TRBD2,TRBV12-3/TRBV12-4,few,TRBJ2-1,CASRTSGGGNEQFF,TGTGCCAGCAGAACTAGCGGGGGGGGGAATGAGCAGTTCTTC
TRBD1,TRBV7-3,-,TRBJ1-5,CASSSSGTGNQPQHF,TGTGCCAGCAGCTCCTCCGGGACAGGCAATCAGCCCCAGCATTTT
TRBD1,TRBV12-3/TRBV12-4,-,TRBJ1-5,CASSDRDAYSNQPQHF,TGTGCCAGCAGTGACAGGGACGCTTATAGCAATCAGCCCCAGCATTTT
-,TRBV7-2,many,TRBJ1-1,CASRLGDDAEAFF,TGTGCCAGCCGCTTAGGAGATGACGCTGAAGCTTTCTTT
-,TRBV7-2,many,TRBJ2-7,CASSSPTISYEQYF,TGTGCCAGCAGCTCGCCGACGATTTCCTACGAGCAGTACTTC
-,TRBV24-1,-,TRBJ2-1,CATSFAENNEQFF,TGTGCCACCAGTTTTGCAGAAAACAATGAGCAGTTCTTC
TRBD1,TRBV12-3/TRBV12-4,few,TRBJ2-4,CASSSWTGGAKNIQYF,TGTGCCAGCAGTTCCTGGACAGGGGGAGCCAAAAACATTCAGTACTTC
-,TRBV7-2,many,TRBJ1-1,CASSLKRVKYLDTEAFF,TGTGCCAGCAGCTTAAAAAGGGTGAAGTATTTGGACACTGAAGCTTTCTTT
TRBD1,TRBV19,-,TRBJ2-2,CASSYTGAGELFF,TGTGCCAGTAGTTATACAGGGGCCGGGGAGCTGTTTTTT